These T cell receptor beta chains were read from a single sample in a study of blood T cell repertoires in COVID-19. Generated by immunoSEQ multiplex PCR, the TCRdb table keeps only in-frame clones and is missing some. The sample lists some 350,000 clones, more than 70% seen once, with about 2.7% in the top ten. The sequencing sample was made of peripheral blood. The receptor set was obtained from a man aged 25 to 40 with active or convalescent COVID-19. Both conserved end residues are part of each CDR3. The order of the fields is D gene, V gene, CDR3 length, J gene, CDR3 protein. A D gene is named only where the DNA matches it firmly.

d_call: -
v_call: TRBV19
cdr3_length: 13
j_call: TRBJ1-1
cdr3_aa: CASTKTGNTEAFF

d_call: TRBD1
v_call: TRBV28
cdr3_length: 14
j_call: TRBJ1-1
cdr3_aa: CASSQGARNTEAFF

d_call: TRBD2
v_call: TRBV4-1
cdr3_length: 19
j_call: TRBJ2-1
cdr3_aa: CASSQDGGSGGLVNNEQFF

d_call: TRBD1
v_call: TRBV9
cdr3_length: 15
j_call: TRBJ1-2
cdr3_aa: CASSVSDRGGYGYTF

d_call: -
v_call: TRBV19
cdr3_length: 14
j_call: TRBJ1-1
cdr3_aa: CASSVGSQNTEAFF

d_call: -
v_call: TRBV29-1
cdr3_length: 15
j_call: TRBJ1-2
cdr3_aa: CSVEDRQAQGYGYTF

d_call: -
v_call: TRBV19
cdr3_length: 10
j_call: TRBJ1-1
cdr3_aa: CASGLGEAFF

d_call: TRBD1
v_call: TRBV5-6
cdr3_length: 13
j_call: TRBJ2-7
cdr3_aa: CASSGGTGYEQYF

d_call: TRBD1
v_call: TRBV28
cdr3_length: 16
j_call: TRBJ1-6
cdr3_aa: CASTNSDGTENSPLHF

d_call: -
v_call: TRBV29-1
cdr3_length: 13
j_call: TRBJ2-7
cdr3_aa: CSVVRGNSYEQYF

d_call: -
v_call: TRBV7-3
cdr3_length: 12
j_call: TRBJ1-4
cdr3_aa: CASILESEKLFF

d_call: TRBD1
v_call: TRBV9
cdr3_length: 15
j_call: TRBJ1-2
cdr3_aa: CASSTGTASNYGYTF

d_call: -
v_call: TRBV20-1
cdr3_length: 10
j_call: TRBJ1-2
cdr3_aa: CSASTNGYTF

d_call: -
v_call: TRBV4-3
cdr3_length: 15
j_call: TRBJ1-1
cdr3_aa: CASSQVEQGKAEAFF

d_call: TRBD1
v_call: TRBV24-1
cdr3_length: 14
j_call: TRBJ2-1
cdr3_aa: CATSDLRQGIKQFF

d_call: -
v_call: TRBV12-3/TRBV12-4
cdr3_length: 13
j_call: TRBJ1-1
cdr3_aa: CASSLSGDTEAFF

d_call: -
v_call: TRBV10-3
cdr3_length: 16
j_call: TRBJ2-7
cdr3_aa: CAISESLAKSSYEQYF

d_call: -
v_call: TRBV6-5
cdr3_length: 13
j_call: TRBJ1-1
cdr3_aa: CASYRRLNTEAFF

d_call: -
v_call: TRBV5-1
cdr3_length: 17
j_call: TRBJ1-4
cdr3_aa: CASSSSVQGSFNEKLFF

d_call: TRBD1
v_call: TRBV7-9
cdr3_length: 15
j_call: TRBJ1-2
cdr3_aa: CASSLAQGARYGYTF

d_call: -
v_call: TRBV27
cdr3_length: 11
j_call: TRBJ2-3
cdr3_aa: CASSSTDTQYF

d_call: -
v_call: TRBV6-5
cdr3_length: 14
j_call: TRBJ1-3
cdr3_aa: CASSKGFSGNTIYF

d_call: TRBD1
v_call: TRBV4-3
cdr3_length: 15
j_call: TRBJ1-2
cdr3_aa: CASSRGQGMGEGYTF

d_call: -
v_call: TRBV24-1
cdr3_length: 17
j_call: TRBJ2-3
cdr3_aa: CATSDLPGWASTDTQYF

d_call: -
v_call: TRBV27
cdr3_length: 11
j_call: TRBJ2-1
cdr3_aa: CASSTTNEQFF

d_call: TRBD1
v_call: TRBV28
cdr3_length: 16
j_call: TRBJ2-7
cdr3_aa: CASSLIIGQGTYEQYF

d_call: TRBD1
v_call: TRBV19
cdr3_length: 14
j_call: TRBJ1-5
cdr3_aa: CAAAGTGGNQPQHF

d_call: -
v_call: TRBV7-3
cdr3_length: 16
j_call: TRBJ2-3
cdr3_aa: CASSFEAGESTDTQYF

d_call: TRBD2
v_call: TRBV7-8
cdr3_length: 16
j_call: TRBJ2-7
cdr3_aa: CASSLGTSGSLGEQYF

d_call: TRBD1
v_call: TRBV6-6
cdr3_length: 16
j_call: TRBJ2-7
cdr3_aa: CASSLPPGGPSYEQYF

d_call: -
v_call: TRBV19
cdr3_length: 13
j_call: TRBJ1-1
cdr3_aa: CATSQGRTTEAFF

d_call: -
v_call: TRBV19
cdr3_length: 15
j_call: TRBJ2-1
cdr3_aa: CASSPMRGPRNEQFF

d_call: -
v_call: TRBV25-1
cdr3_length: 13
j_call: TRBJ2-2
cdr3_aa: CASSYSGLGELFF

d_call: TRBD1
v_call: TRBV29-1
cdr3_length: 14
j_call: TRBJ2-2
cdr3_aa: CSVTGTGKAGELFF

d_call: TRBD1
v_call: TRBV30
cdr3_length: 13
j_call: TRBJ1-6
cdr3_aa: CAWSGDSYSPLHF

d_call: -
v_call: TRBV19
cdr3_length: 15
j_call: TRBJ1-1
cdr3_aa: CASSSPLARGTEAFF

d_call: TRBD1
v_call: TRBV7-2
cdr3_length: 16
j_call: TRBJ2-1
cdr3_aa: CASSLGTGVSYNEQFF

d_call: TRBD1
v_call: TRBV6-5
cdr3_length: 15
j_call: TRBJ1-3
cdr3_aa: CASSNTGTAGNTIYF

d_call: -
v_call: TRBV19
cdr3_length: 14
j_call: TRBJ1-1
cdr3_aa: CASSIEVSSTEAFF

d_call: TRBD2
v_call: TRBV18
cdr3_length: 18
j_call: TRBJ2-5
cdr3_aa: CASSPLFREVPWQETQYF

d_call: TRBD1
v_call: TRBV19
cdr3_length: 13
j_call: TRBJ1-5
cdr3_aa: CASNVQGNQPQHF

d_call: TRBD1
v_call: TRBV2
cdr3_length: 16
j_call: TRBJ1-6
cdr3_aa: CASSPQGAIDNSPLHF

d_call: TRBD1
v_call: TRBV28
cdr3_length: 17
j_call: TRBJ2-1
cdr3_aa: CASSRDRLERSYNEQFF

d_call: TRBD2
v_call: TRBV9
cdr3_length: 15
j_call: TRBJ2-1
cdr3_aa: CASSKGTSGSNEQFF

d_call: -
v_call: TRBV12-2
cdr3_length: 18
j_call: TRBJ2-2
cdr3_aa: CASRNRGCPLVNTGELFF

d_call: TRBD2
v_call: TRBV19
cdr3_length: 17
j_call: TRBJ2-5
cdr3_aa: CASSPGLAGGSRETQYF

d_call: TRBD1
v_call: TRBV6-5
cdr3_length: 11
j_call: TRBJ1-2
cdr3_aa: CATTGDYGYTF

d_call: -
v_call: TRBV11-3
cdr3_length: 15
j_call: TRBJ2-3
cdr3_aa: CASSLSGETTDTQYF

d_call: TRBD2
v_call: TRBV13
cdr3_length: 18
j_call: TRBJ2-7
cdr3_aa: CASSSSAGTSGFSYEQYF

d_call: TRBD2
v_call: TRBV4-3
cdr3_length: 15
j_call: TRBJ2-5
cdr3_aa: CASSRTSGGWETQYF